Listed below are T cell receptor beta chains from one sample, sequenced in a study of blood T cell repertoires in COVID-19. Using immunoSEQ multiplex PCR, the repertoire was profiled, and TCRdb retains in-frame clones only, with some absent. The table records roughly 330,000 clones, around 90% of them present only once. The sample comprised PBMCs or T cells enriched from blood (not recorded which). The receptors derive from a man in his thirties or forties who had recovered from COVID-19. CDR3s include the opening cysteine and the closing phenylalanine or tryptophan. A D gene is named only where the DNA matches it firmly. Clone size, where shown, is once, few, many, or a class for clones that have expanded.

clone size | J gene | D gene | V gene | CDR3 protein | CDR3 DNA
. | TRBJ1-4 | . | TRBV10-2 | CASSHLLETGFEKLFF | TGCGCCAGCAGTCACCTCCTTGAGACAGGATTTGAAAAACTGTTTTTT
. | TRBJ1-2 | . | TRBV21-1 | CASSKGLRGIRSGYTF | TGTGCCAGCAGCAAAGGGCTCAGGGGAATACGGAGCGGCTACACCTTC
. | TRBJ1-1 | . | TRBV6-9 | CASSYPQGVNTEAFF | TGTGCCAGCAGTTACCCACAGGGCGTGAACACTGAAGCTTTCTTT
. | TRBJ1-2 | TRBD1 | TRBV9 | CASSEQTGVLNYTF | TGTGCCAGCAGCGAGCAGACAGGGGTCTTGAACTACACCTTC
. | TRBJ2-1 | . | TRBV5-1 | CASSLAPQNNEQFF | TGCGCCAGCAGCTTGGCCCCCCAGAACAATGAGCAGTTCTTC
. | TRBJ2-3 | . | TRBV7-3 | CASSPQGTPVDTQYF | TGTGCCAGCAGCCCCCAGGGAACCCCCGTGGATACGCAGTATTTT
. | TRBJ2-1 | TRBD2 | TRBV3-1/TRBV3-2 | CASSQDTSGGNEQFF | TGTGCCAGCAGCCAAGACACTAGCGGGGGCAATGAGCAGTTCTTC
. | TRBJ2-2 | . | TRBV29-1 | CSVDPGQEGTGELFF | TGCAGCGTTGACCCGGGGCAGGAGGGGACCGGGGAGCTGTTTTTT
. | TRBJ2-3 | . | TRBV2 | CASSENWRLSTDTQYF | TGTGCCAGCAGTGAAAATTGGAGGCTCAGCACAGATACGCAGTATTTT
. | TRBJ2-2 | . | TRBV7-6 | CASSLTGELFF | TGTGCCAGCAGCTTAACTGGGGAGCTGTTTTTT
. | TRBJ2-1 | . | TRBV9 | CASSVGTLDNEQFF | TGTGCCAGCAGCGTAGGGACTCTTGACAATGAGCAGTTCTTC
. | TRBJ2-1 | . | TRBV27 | CASSTYTPRGTNEQFF | TGTGCCAGCAGTACCTACACACCCCGGGGGACTAATGAGCAGTTCTTC
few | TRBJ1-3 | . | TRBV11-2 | CASSLSDSGNTIYF | TGTGCCAGCAGCTTATCAGACTCTGGAAACACCATATATTTT
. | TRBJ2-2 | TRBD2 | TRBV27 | CASSSLPGLAGGRTGELFF | TGTGCCAGCAGTTCACTCCCAGGACTAGCGGGGGGGCGGACCGGGGAGCTGTTTTTT
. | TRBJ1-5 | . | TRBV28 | CASSLFGNQPQHF | TGTGCCAGCAGTTTATTCGGTAACCAGCCCCAGCATTTT
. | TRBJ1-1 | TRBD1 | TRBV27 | CASSPDRGRMNTEAFF | TGTGCCAGCAGTCCCGACAGGGGAAGAATGAACACTGAAGCTTTCTTT
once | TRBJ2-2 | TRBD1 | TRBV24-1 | CATSDFRQGVGELFF | TGTGCCACCAGTGATTTCCGACAGGGGGTCGGGGAGCTGTTTTTT
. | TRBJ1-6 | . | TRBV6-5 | CASAEGASPLHF | TGTGCCAGCGCTGAGGGAGCTTCACCCCTCCACTTT
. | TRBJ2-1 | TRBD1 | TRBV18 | CASSTRTGQSYNEQFF | TGTGCCAGCTCAACCCGGACAGGACAATCCTACAATGAGCAGTTCTTC
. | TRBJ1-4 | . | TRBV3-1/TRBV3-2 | CASSLLEFEKLFF | TGTGCCAGCAGCCTGCTCGAGTTTGAAAAACTGTTTTTT
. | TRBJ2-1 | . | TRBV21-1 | CASSTRATGEDEQFF | TGTGCCAGCAGCACCAGGGCGACAGGCGAGGATGAGCAGTTCTTC
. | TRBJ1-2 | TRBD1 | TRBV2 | CASSESVDRDYGYTF | TGTGCCAGCAGTGAAAGTGTGGACAGGGACTATGGCTACACCTTC
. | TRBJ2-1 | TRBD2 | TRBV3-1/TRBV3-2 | CASSQEGLAGNNEQFF | TGTGCCAGCAGCCAGGAGGGACTAGCGGGTAACAATGAGCAGTTCTTC
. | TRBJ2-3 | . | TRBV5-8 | CASSLGAGTDTQYF | TGTGCCAGCAGCTTGGGGGCTGGGACAGATACGCAGTATTTT
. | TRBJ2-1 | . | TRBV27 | CASSLIRTAYNEQFF | TGTGCCAGCAGTTTAATCCGGACAGCCTACAATGAGCAGTTCTTC
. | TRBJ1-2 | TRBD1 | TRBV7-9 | CASSLEDRINYGYTF | TGTGCCAGCAGCTTAGAGGACAGGATTAACTATGGCTACACCTTC
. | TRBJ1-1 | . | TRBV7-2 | CASSLYSQGTEAFF | TGTGCCAGCAGCTTATATAGCCAGGGGACTGAAGCTTTCTTT
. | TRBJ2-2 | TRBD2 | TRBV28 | CASGTSGNTGELFF | TGTGCCAGCGGGACTAGCGGGAACACCGGGGAGCTGTTTTTT
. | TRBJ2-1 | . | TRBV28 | CASSFLRGSYNEQFF | TGTGCCAGCAGTTTTCTTAGGGGGTCCTACAATGAGCAGTTCTTC
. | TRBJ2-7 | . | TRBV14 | CASSQLSAGHYEQYF | TGTGCCAGCAGCCAGCTGTCAGCGGGCCATTACGAGCAGTACTTC
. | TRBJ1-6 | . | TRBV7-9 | CASSPPRENSPLHF | TGTGCCAGCAGCCCCCCACGTGAGAATTCACCCCTCCACTTT
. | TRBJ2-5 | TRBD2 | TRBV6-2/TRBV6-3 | CASSYSAGKREGTQYF | TGTGCCAGCAGTTACTCGGCAGGGAAAAGGGAGGGGACCCAGTACTTC
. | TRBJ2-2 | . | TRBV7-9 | CASSLDSFGELFF | TGTGCCAGCAGCTTAGACAGCTTCGGGGAGCTGTTTTTT
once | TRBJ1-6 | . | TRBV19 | CASSIPQAMFKAPLHF | TGTGCCAGTAGTATTCCCCAGGCCATGTTCAAAGCACCCCTCCACTTT
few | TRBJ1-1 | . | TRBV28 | CASSVIRMNTEAFF | TGTGCCAGTAGCGTTATTCGGATGAACACTGAAGCTTTCTTT
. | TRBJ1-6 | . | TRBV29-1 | CSVRAGGDSPLHF | TGCAGCGTGAGGGCGGGGGGGGATTCACCCCTCCACTTT
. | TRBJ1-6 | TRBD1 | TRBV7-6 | CASSPRTGKDSPLHF | TGTGCCAGCAGCCCCAGGACAGGGAAGGATTCACCCCTCCACTTT
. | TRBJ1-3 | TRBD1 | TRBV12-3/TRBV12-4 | CASRYRGDTIYF | TGTGCCAGCAGATACAGGGGAGACACCATATATTTT
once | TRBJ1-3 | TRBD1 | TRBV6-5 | CASSYREGAGNTIYF | TGTGCCAGCAGTTACCGGGAGGGGGCAGGAAACACCATATATTTT
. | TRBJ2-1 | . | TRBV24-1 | CATSDSVLQLGLDEQFF | TGTGCCACCAGTGATTCGGTTCTACAATTGGGCCTTGATGAGCAGTTCTTC
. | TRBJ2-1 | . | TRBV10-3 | CAISELWVQGNNEQFF | TGTGCCATCAGTGAGTTGTGGGTTCAGGGTAACAATGAGCAGTTCTTC
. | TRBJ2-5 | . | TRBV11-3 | CASSLGGGETQYF | TGTGCCAGCAGCTTGGGGGGTGGGGAGACCCAGTACTTC
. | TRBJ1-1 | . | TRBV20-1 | CRGAGDTEAFF | TGCCGAGGGGCGGGGGACACTGAAGCTTTCTTT
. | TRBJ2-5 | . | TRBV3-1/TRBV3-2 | CASSLSSGGETQYF | TGTGCCAGCAGCCTGTCATCTGGCGGCGAGACCCAGTACTTC
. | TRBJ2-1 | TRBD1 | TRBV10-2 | CASSVDHWTGSSYNEQFF | TGCGCCAGCAGTGTGGACCACTGGACAGGGAGCTCCTACAATGAGCAGTTCTTC
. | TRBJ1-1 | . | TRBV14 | CASSSLMNTEAFF | TGTGCCAGCAGCTCCCTTATGAACACTGAAGCTTTCTTT
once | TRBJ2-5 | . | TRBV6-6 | CASSYAEARETQYF | TGTGCCAGCAGTTACGCGGAGGCGCGAGAGACCCAGTACTTC
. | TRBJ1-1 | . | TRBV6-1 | CASSGAPVVTEAFF | TGTGCCAGCAGTGGAGCCCCGGTAGTGACTGAAGCTTTCTTT
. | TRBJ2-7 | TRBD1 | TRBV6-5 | CASSFGRGLHEQYF | TGTGCCAGCAGTTTTGGCAGGGGGCTCCACGAGCAGTACTTC
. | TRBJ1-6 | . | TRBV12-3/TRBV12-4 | CASSSATGSPLHF | TGTGCCAGCAGTTCCGCGACAGGATCACCCCTCCACTTT